This entry lists 19 T cell receptor beta chains sequenced from one sample in a study of T-cell memory formation after mild COVID-19. TCRdb re-called the 5' RACE reads with MiXCR, one entry per CDR3 protein. The sample lists about 290,000 distinct CDR3 sequences, roughly 15% seen once, with 22% in the top ten. Sequenced: PBMCs or a T cell subset sorted from them (not recorded which). Receptors were obtained from a man younger than 35 who had mild COVID-19 (a few samples of this study predate the infection). Cell type and time point are not known.

This clonotype was recorded a few times. The genes are TRBV11-2 and TRBJ2-2; D may be TRBD2 (5 bases). The length of the CDR3 is 15 residues. CDR1 SGHAT and CDR2 FQNNGV come from the germline V gene. Trimming pared 8 bases from V and 7 bases from J, leaving 20 bases between. The CDR3 here is CASFRSWVGDGELFF. DNA for the CDR3: TGTGCCAGCTTCCGGTCTTGGGTCGGGGACGGGGAGCTGTTTTTT.

The chain employs TRBV5-1 and TRBJ1-6, with D possibly TRBD1 on 6 matching bases. The germline CDR1 and CDR2 sequences are SGHRS and YFSETQ. V was cut by 5 bases and J by 10 bases, with 16 bases left in between. This CDR3 contains 14 residues. CDR3 sequence: CASRRTATLSPLHF. The CDR3 DNA sequence: TGCGCCAGCAGACGGACAGCGACTCTGTCACCCCTCCACTTT.

The gene calls are TRBV27 and TRBJ2-7; D tentatively fits TRBD1 or TRBD2 (5 bases each). V lost 6 bases to trimming and J lost 5 bases, with 17 bases between them. Germline CDR1 is MNHEY and CDR2 is SMNVEV (reference sequence). The CDR3 is 14 residues long. The CDR3 DNA sequence: TGTGCCAGCAGGGTCTTCGGGACCCGGGACGAGCAGTACTTC. It codes for CASRVFGTRDEQYF.

This clonotype was picked up a small number of times. This chain uses TRBV9 with TRBJ1-1; D uncertain. This CDR3 is built from 15 residues. Germline lookup yields CDR1 SGDLS and CDR2 YYNGEE. Trimming cost V 0 bases and J 1 base, with 10 bases left between them. The CDR3 DNA reads as TGTGCCAGCAGCGTAGGGCCGACCCCGAACACTGAAGCTTTCTTT. It codes for CASSVGPTPNTEAFF.

The V and J genes are TRBV5-6 and TRBJ2-7; 8 positions match TRBD1. V gave up 4 bases and J gave up 0 bases; unmatched junction bases: 6. Germline V gives CDR1 SGHDT, CDR2 YYEEEE. CDR3 length: 15 residues. The chain's CDR3 is CASSAQGGLSYEQYV. DNA for the CDR3: TGTGCCAGCAGCGCACAGGGGGGACTCTCCTACGAGCAGTACGTC.

As DNA, the CDR3 is TGCGCCAGCAGCCAAGAATGGGCTAGCGGCGCACCGATTCCAGATACGCAGTATTTT. It translates to CASSQEWASGAPIPDTQYF. The chain uses TRBV4-3 and TRBJ2-3, with 7 positions matching TRBD2. Germline V gene data show CDR1 as LGHNA and CDR2 as YSLEER. V trimming: 0 bases; J trimming: 4 bases; junction bases outside the gene matches: 16. The CDR3 is made up of 19 amino acids.

This clonotype was seen a few times. The chain joins TRBV11-2 to TRBJ2-1; TRBD1 matches at 7 bases. The CDR3 length is 16 residues. CDR1 is SGHAT, CDR2 FQNNGV, per germline. V lost 1 base to trimming and J lost 7 bases; unmatched junction nucleotides: 10. The CDR3 sequence is CASSLADRATRNEQFF. The CDR3 nucleotides are TGTGCCAGCAGCTTAGCCGACAGGGCCACACGGAATGAGCAGTTCTTC.

The V gene is TRBV5-4, the J gene TRBJ1-2, with D perhaps TRBD1 (5 bases). V was clipped by 4 bases and J by 5 bases, with 24 bases between them. Germline CDR1 reads SGHNT; CDR2 reads YYREEE (reference sequence). The CDR3 spans 17 residues. In DNA form, the CDR3 reads TGTGCCAGCAGCCGAGGAACCCAGGGTTCGGGGGATTATGGCTACACCTTC. It translates to CASSRGTQGSGDYGYTF.

The V call is TRBV4-3, the J call TRBJ1-1; D is possibly TRBD1 (6 bases). Deletions cut 1 base from V and 6 bases from J, with 6 bases between. The CDR3 is made up of 12 amino acids. Germline V gives CDR1 LGHNA, CDR2 YSLEER. The CDR3 sequence: CASSQGTAEAFF. The CDR3, as DNA: TGCGCCAGCAGCCAAGGGACAGCTGAAGCTTTCTTT.

In this sample, this clonotype turned up a few times. The gene calls are TRBV20-1 and TRBJ2-3, with D maybe TRBD2 (6 bases). Germline values: CDR1 DFQATT, CDR2 SNEGSKA (reference sequence). The CDR3 is 12 amino acids. V lost 4 bases and J lost 5, with 10 bases in between. CDR3 nucleotide sequence: TGCAGTGCTAACGGGAGAATAGATACGCAGTATTTT. As protein: CSANGRIDTQYF.

The chain employs TRBV6-2 or TRBV6-3 and TRBJ2-3, with 8 nucleotides matching TRBD1. V lost 4 bases, J lost 2 bases, and 5 bases stayed unmatched. Germline assignment: CDR1 MNHEY and CDR2 SVGEGT. This CDR3 has 15 residues. The DNA of the CDR3 is TGTGCCAGCAGTTCCCGGGACAGGTCCACAGATACGCAGTATTTT. Translation gives CASSSRDRSTDTQYF.

The table lists this clonotype with a few counts. The V call is TRBV10-1, the J call TRBJ1-2; D is unclear. Germline lookup yields CDR1 WNHNN and CDR2 SYGVQD (reference sequence). CDR3 length: 15 amino acids. Trimming removed 6 bases from V and 6 bases from J, with 20 bases in between. The DNA of the CDR3 is TGCGCCAGCAGGGCCCATTCCGCCTATGGCGATGGCTACACCTTC. Amino acids: CASRAHSAYGDGYTF.

This clonotype was recorded at least ten times. The chain is built from TRBV12-3 or TRBV12-4 and TRBJ1-2; tentatively, D is TRBD1 (5 bases). With 5 bases removed from V and 8 bases from J, the gap between germline ends came to 12 bases. The CDR3 spans 12 residues. CDR3 nucleotides: TGTGCCAGCAGTCACTCTCGGGACGGCTACACCTTC. The encoded protein is CASSHSRDGYTF.

The rearrangement uses TRBV6-1 and TRBJ1-2; no reliable D call. V was clipped by 6 bases and J by 5 bases, with 7 bases between them. Looked up from germline, CDR1 is MNHNS and CDR2 is SASEGT. This CDR3 comprises 11 residues. CDR3 loop: CASRVSYGYTF. The CDR3 DNA is TGTGCCAGCAGAGTTAGTTATGGCTACACCTTC.

This clonotype was counted a few times. V and J are TRBV29-1 and TRBJ1-2; TRBD1 agrees at 7 bases. The junction had 3 bases not matched to a gene; V was cut back by 6 bases and J by 2 bases. The CDR3 is 12 residues long. Germline loops: CDR1 SQVTM, CDR2 ANQGSEA. CDR3 residues: CSVGGQNYGYTF. The CDR3 DNA reads TGCAGCGTGGGGGGACAGAACTATGGCTACACCTTC.

This clonotype was counted only a few times. The chain uses TRBV5-1 and TRBJ1-6, with D unclear. Germline assignment: CDR1 SGHRS and CDR2 YFSETQ. V lost 0 bases to trimming and J lost 1 base, with 8 bases between them. The CDR3 contains 16 residues. The CDR3 sequence is CASSLEGRSYNSPLHF. CDR3 nucleotide sequence: TGCGCCAGCAGCTTGGAAGGGAGGTCCTATAATTCACCCCTCCACTTT.

This clonotype was detected a few times. The chain couples TRBV12-3 or TRBV12-4 to TRBJ2-2; 8 bases fit TRBD1. V trimming: 5 bases; J trimming: 3 bases; junction bases outside the gene matches: 17. CDR3 length: 19 residues. This chain's CDR3 is CASSTTGVFFDPYTGELFF. CDR3 bases: TGTGCCAGCAGTACGACAGGGGTCTTTTTCGACCCGTACACCGGGGAGCTGTTTTTT.

The chain is built from TRBV6-5 and TRBJ1-1; D uncertain. CDR3 length: 13 amino acids. CDR1 MNHEY and CDR2 SVGAGI come from the germline V gene. Trimming stripped 0 bases from V and 10 bases from J, with 12 bases between. The CDR3 loop is CASSYSVHDGAFF. The CDR3 coding sequence is TGTGCCAGCAGTTACTCCGTCCATGATGGAGCTTTCTTT.

In its sample, this clonotype was seen many times. The CDR3 nucleotides read TGTGCCAGCAGCAGACAGAGAGATTCACCCCTCCACTTT. Residues: CASSRQRDSPLHF. The J gene is TRBJ1-6, the V gene TRBV12-3 or TRBV12-4; D is perhaps TRBD1 (5 bases). V was clipped by 6 bases and J by 8 bases, with 11 bases between them. This CDR3 has 13 residues.